This T cell receptor (beta chain) was found in a study of T cells in Graves' hyperthyroidism and ophthalmopathy. This clonotype was seen many times. In germline, CDR1 is LNHNV, CDR2 YYDKDF (reference sequence). The CDR3 contains 15 residues. Trimming removed 5 bases from V and 2 bases from J; junction bases left unmatched: 7. Using RNA transcripts as the source, TCR beta CDR3 regions were amplified. The HTBI primer set served for first-round RT-PCR of the TCR CDR3. TCRdb used MiXCR to reprocess the multiplex PCR reads, holding one entry per CDR3 protein. The sample lists around 340,000 distinct CDR3 sequences, around a sixth occurring once.

The sequenced sample consisted of blood. The TCR comes from a man aged 25 to 40 with Graves' hyperthyroidism. The V gene is TRBV15, the J gene TRBJ2-5; 8 bases are shared with TRBD2. CDR3 in amino acids: CATSGTRGGQETQYF. DNA of the CDR3: TGTGCCACCAGCGGAACCCGGGGGGGACAAGAGACCCAGTACTTC.